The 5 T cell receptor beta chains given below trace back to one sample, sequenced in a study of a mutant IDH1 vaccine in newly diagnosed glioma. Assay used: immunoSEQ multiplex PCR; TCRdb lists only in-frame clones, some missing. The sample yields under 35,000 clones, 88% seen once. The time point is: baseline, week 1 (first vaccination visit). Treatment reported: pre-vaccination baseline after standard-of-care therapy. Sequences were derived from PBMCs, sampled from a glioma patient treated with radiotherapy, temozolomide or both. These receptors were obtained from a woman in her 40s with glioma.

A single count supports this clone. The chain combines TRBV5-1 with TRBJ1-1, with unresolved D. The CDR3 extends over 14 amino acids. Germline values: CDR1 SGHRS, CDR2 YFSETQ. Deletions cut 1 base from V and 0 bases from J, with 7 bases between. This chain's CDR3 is CASSLTRMNTEAFF. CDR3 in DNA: TGCGCCAGCAGCTTGACCCGTATGAACACTGAAGCTTTCTTT.

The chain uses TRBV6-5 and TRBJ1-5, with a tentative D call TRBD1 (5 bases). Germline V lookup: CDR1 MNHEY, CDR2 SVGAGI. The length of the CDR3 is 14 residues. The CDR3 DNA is TGTGCGAGCGCCGCCATTAGGGGAAATCAGCCCCAGCATTTT. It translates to CASAAIRGNQPQHF.

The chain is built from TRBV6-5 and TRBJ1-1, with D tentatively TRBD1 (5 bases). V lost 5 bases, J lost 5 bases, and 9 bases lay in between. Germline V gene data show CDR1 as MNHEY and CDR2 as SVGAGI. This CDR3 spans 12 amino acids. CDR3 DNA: TGTGCCAGCAGTCAGGGAAGGACTGAAGCTTTCTTT. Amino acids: CASSQGRTEAFF.

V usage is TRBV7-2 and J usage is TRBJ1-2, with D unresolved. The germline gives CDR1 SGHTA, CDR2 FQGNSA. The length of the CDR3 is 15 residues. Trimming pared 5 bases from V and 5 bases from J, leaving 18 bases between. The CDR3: CASSPNAFEEYGYTF. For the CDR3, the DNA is TGTGCCAGCAGCCCAAACGCCTTTGAGGAGTATGGCTACACCTTC.

The CDR3 DNA reads TGTGCCAGCAGTGAAGCCGTGGGGCAGTATTTT. This sequence encodes CASSEAVGQYF. The chain joins TRBV2 to TRBJ2-3; D is undetermined. CDR3 size: 11 residues. V gave up 0 bases and J gave up 11 bases, with 6 bases separating them. In germline, CDR1 is SNHLY, CDR2 FYNNEI.